Each of the 5 T cell receptor beta chains below was sequenced from the same sample in a study of OX40 agonist ivuxolimab in advanced cancers. The repertoire was sequenced with immunoSEQ multiplex PCR; TCRdb's copy has only in-frame clones and lacks some. The table shows 65,000 to 90,000 clones, with roughly 80% occurring only once. This specimen was CD4+ or CD8+ T cells sorted from blood, taken in a trial of the OX40 agonist ivuxolimab. The receptors here all came from an adult with an advanced solid tumor such as melanoma, head and neck, liver or kidney cancer.

This sequence joins TRBV10-1 and TRBJ2-7, with TRBD1 matching over 10 bases. The CDR3 covers 16 residues. Germline V gene lookup returns CDR1 WNHNN and CDR2 SYGVQD (reference sequence). V gave up 2 bases and J gave up 4 bases; unmatched junction bases: 8. Written as DNA, the CDR3 is TGCGCCAGCAGTGAGCCGGAGGGACAGGGGTCTTACGAGCAGTACGTC. Translating it yields CASSEPEGQGSYEQYV.

The chain employs TRBV28 and TRBJ1-1, with D possibly TRBD1 on 6 matching bases. The germline CDR1 and CDR2 sequences are MDHEN and SYDVKM. Trimming removed 3 bases from V and 0 bases from J, with 11 bases in between. The CDR3 totals 15 residues. The CDR3 DNA reads as TGTGCCAGCAGTTTGCGGGGGGCAGTGAACACTGAAGCTTTCTTT. Translated, it gives CASSLRGAVNTEAFF.

This clone appeared a single time. V and J are TRBV30 and TRBJ1-2; D call uncertain. The CDR3 length is 11 residues. Per germline, CDR1 GTSNPN and CDR2 SVGIG (reference sequence). CDR3: CARARDYGYTF. Here the CDR3 DNA reads TGTGCTCGGGCAAGGGACTATGGCTACACCTTC.

The genes are TRBV7-9 and TRBJ1-3, with unresolved D. CDR1 is SEHNR, CDR2 FQNEAQ, per germline (reference sequence). Between the trimmed V and J ends, which lost 2 bases and 3 bases, there was a span of 14 bases. This CDR3 has 16 residues. The CDR3 DNA reads as TGTGCCAGCAGCTTAAGCCCCGACTTATTTGGAAACACCATATATTTT. Translated, it gives CASSLSPDLFGNTIYF.

The chain combines TRBV7-2 with TRBJ2-3, with 8 bases fitting TRBD2. The CDR3 sequence is 16 residues long. With 7 bases clipped from V and 2 bases from J, the junction kept 11 bases outside the gene matches. Germline CDR1 is SGHTA and CDR2 is FQGNSA. Written as DNA, the CDR3 is TGTGCCAGCAAATCCATAGTCGGGGGGGTCACAGATACGCAGTATTTT. Translated: CASKSIVGGVTDTQYF.